This TCR beta chain appears in the sequencing data of a study of blood T cell repertoires in COVID-19. Study-level background: PBMCs, B-cell-depleted T cells, or T cells were the source of the cDNA or gDNA that made up the material.

Methods used by the authors: From reference gene primer amplification, estimates of nucleated cell counts were derived. This table comes from immunoSEQ multiplex PCR, and its TCRdb copy is limited to in-frame clones, with some not included. D and trimming come from the DNA, and the V and J calls and clone size come from that table. The sample carries 350,000 or so clones, more than 85% recorded once. Everyone who took part was roughly 18 to 89 years old, and they came from about two dozen US areas. The ends lost 1 base at V and 6 bases at J; junction bases unmatched: 9. Per germline, CDR1 MGHRA and CDR2 YSYEKL. The CDR3 runs 17 residues.

The receptor was derived from a woman between 25 and 40 years old who had recovered from COVID-19. The genes are TRBV4-1 and TRBJ1-2; 12 nucleotides align to TRBD1. The material sequenced was PBMCs or T cells enriched from blood (not recorded which). CDR3 protein: CASSQGGLGQGADGYTF. DNA of the CDR3: TGCGCCAGCAGCCAAGGGGGACTGGGACAGGGGGCGGATGGCTACACCTTC.